Each of the 16 T cell receptor beta chains below was sequenced from the same sample in a study of CD8+CD57+ T cells in acquired aplastic anemia. CD8+CD57+ cell expansion had been shown by flow cytometry in patients chosen for sequencing. Genomic DNA constituted the template upon which TCR beta VDJ and CDR3 profiling was performed. TCRdb called the reads again in MiXCR, with one record for every CDR3 protein. This sample yields approximately 150,000 distinct CDR3 sequences, of which roughly half are seen a single time; 3.2% belongs to the top ten. Material: sorted CD4+, CD8+, or CD8+CD57+ T cells (not recorded which) from PBMCs. Receptors originate from a human donor with aplastic anemia.

The sample holds many counts of this clonotype. The J gene is TRBJ2-7, the V gene TRBV12-3 or TRBV12-4, with 12 bases aligning to TRBD1. Trimming took 4 bases from V and 2 from J; bases not matched to a gene: 3. The CDR3 covers 15 residues. CDR3: CASSWGTGGPYEQYF. The DNA for the CDR3 is TGTGCCAGCAGTTGGGGGACAGGGGGCCCCTACGAGCAGTACTTC.

Details on this clonotype: A read error may explain this, as a much larger clone is one base away. The V and J genes are TRBV5-1 and TRBJ2-5; 12 bases align to TRBD2. The CDR3 is 17 residues long. Per germline, CDR1 SGHRS and CDR2 YFSETQ. The CDR3, as DNA: TGCGCCTGCAGCAGACCCCCTAGCGGGGGGGCGGGAGAGACCCAGTACTTC. This codes for CACSRPPSGGAGETQYF.

Regarding this clonotype: Being one base from a much bigger clone, this may be a read error. The chain carries TRBV6-2 or TRBV6-3 and TRBJ1-2; D is unclear. This CDR3 has 15 residues. Germline lookup yields CDR1 MNHEY and CDR2 SVGEGT. V lost 6 bases and J lost 0, with 14 bases in between. The CDR3 loop is CASSNREEANYGYTF. In nucleotides, the CDR3 is TGTGCCAGCAGCAACCGCGAGGAGGCTAACTATGGCTACACCTTC.

CDR3 nucleotides: TGCGCCAGCAGCCCCGGTCCAGCCCGCGGGGATACGCAGTATTTT. Translated: CASSPGPARGDTQYF. The rearrangement uses TRBV10-1 and TRBJ2-3, with a possible D match to TRBD2 (5 bases). The V and J ends lost 6 bases and 6 bases respectively, with 19 bases between them. This CDR3 is 15 amino acids long. CDR1 and CDR2 from the germline V gene are WNHNN and SYGVQD (reference sequence).

The J gene is TRBJ1-4, the V gene TRBV6-1; D is unresolved. CDR3 length: 13 amino acids. V was clipped by 6 bases and J by 8 bases, with 13 bases between them. CDR1 is MNHNS and CDR2 is SASEGT in the germline V gene. Here the CDR3 reads CASRVETTEKLFF. CDR3 in DNA: TGTGCCAGCAGAGTGGAAACGACAGAAAAACTGTTTTTT.

This clonotype was found many times. The CDR3 loop reads CSARDGNWGSSTDTQYF. The CDR3, as DNA: TGCAGTGCTAGAGATGGGAATTGGGGGTCGAGCACAGATACGCAGTATTTT. The rearrangement uses TRBV20-1 and TRBJ2-3, with D perhaps TRBD1 or TRBD2 (5 bases each). V lost 0 bases to trimming and J lost 0 bases, with 16 bases between them. This CDR3 is built from 17 residues. CDR1 is DFQATT, CDR2 SNEGSKA, per germline (reference sequence).

This clonotype was seen at least ten times. The V call is TRBV20-1, the J call TRBJ2-1; the D gene is possibly TRBD1 (5 bases). V was clipped by 3 bases and J by 6 bases, with 15 bases between them. CDR1 DFQATT and CDR2 SNEGSKA come from the germline V gene (reference sequence). This CDR3 has 14 amino acids. CDR3 sequence: CSASIGQGSNEQFF. In DNA form, the CDR3 reads TGCAGTGCTAGTATAGGGCAGGGTAGCAATGAGCAGTTCTTC.

This clonotype was observed at least ten times. The rearrangement uses TRBV9 and TRBJ2-3, with TRBD2 matching 14 bases. J was trimmed by 6 bases and V by 0 bases; bases with no gene match: 6. The CDR3 covers 17 residues. Germline V gene data show CDR1 as SGDLS and CDR2 as YYNGEE. The CDR3 is CASSVGGTSGSVDTQYF. In nucleotides, the CDR3 is TGTGCCAGCAGCGTAGGGGGGACTAGCGGGAGTGTGGATACGCAGTATTTT.

This clonotype has at least ten counts. This sequence joins TRBV29-1 and TRBJ2-1, with D uncertain. The germline CDR1 and CDR2 sequences are SQVTM and ANQGSEA. V was clipped by 2 bases and J by 10 bases, with 15 bases between them. CDR3 length: 13 amino acids. The CDR3 protein is CSVESIGAREQFF. Written as DNA, the CDR3 is TGCAGCGTTGAATCGATCGGCGCCCGGGAGCAGTTCTTC.

This rearrangement joins TRBV29-1 to TRBJ1-2; tentatively, D is TRBD1 (6 bases). Trimming removed 0 bases at V and 5 bases at J, with 10 bases between. This CDR3 has 13 residues. Per germline, CDR1 SQVTM and CDR2 ANQGSEA. The chain's CDR3 is CSVEEQQGYGYTF. The CDR3 DNA sequence: TGCAGCGTTGAAGAACAGCAGGGGTATGGCTACACCTTC.

This clonotype was seen repeatedly, ten times or more. With a much larger clone just one base away, this may be a read error. The rearrangement links TRBV19 to TRBJ2-1; D call uncertain. Looked up from germline, CDR1 is LNHDA and CDR2 is SQIVND (reference sequence). V dropped 5 bases and J dropped 9 bases, with 11 bases sitting between them. The CDR3 consists of 12 residues. The CDR3 DNA follows: TGTGCCAGTAGTGGTAAGTCCAGTGAGCAGTTCTTC. Its translation: CASSGKSSEQFF.

This clonotype was observed many times. This chain uses TRBV29-1 with TRBJ1-5; 8 bases line up with TRBD1. V lost 6 bases and J lost 4; bases outside the gene matches: 8. Germline-derived CDR1 and CDR2 are SQVTM and ANQGSEA. This CDR3 is 14 amino acids long. The CDR3 coding sequence is TGCAGCGTCCCTGGGACAGGACGAAATCAGCCCCAGCATTTT. Its translation is CSVPGTGRNQPQHF. The variable domain in full, with the rest retrieved from reference TRBV29-1 and TRBJ1-5, is SAVISQKPSRDICQRGTSLTIQCQVDSQVTMMFWYRQQPGQSLTLIATANQGSEATYESGFVIDKFPISRPNLTFSTLTVSNMSPEDSSIYLCSVPGTGRNQPQHFGDGTRLSIL.

This clonotype was seen many times. The V and J genes are TRBV27 and TRBJ2-1; TRBD2 agrees at 9 bases. Losses at the gene ends were 7 bases for V and 9 bases for J; bases not matched to a gene: 13. The CDR3 extends over 15 amino acids. The germline V gene encodes CDR1 MNHEY and CDR2 SMNVEV (reference sequence). Here the CDR3 DNA reads TGTGCCAGCAACCCAGTGGTAGCGGGAGATGGTGAGCAGTTCTTC. Translating gives CASNPVVAGDGEQFF.

This chain joins TRBV24-1 and TRBJ2-3; TRBD2 aligns across 11 bases. There are 15 residues in the CDR3. CDR1 is KGHDR, CDR2 SFDVKD, per germline. V shed 4 bases and J 8 bases; nucleotides not matched to a gene: 7. In nucleotides, the CDR3 is TGTGCCACCAGTGACCCCGGACTAGCGGGTACTACGCAGTATTTT. It codes for CATSDPGLAGTTQYF.

This clonotype was found many times. The chain uses TRBV20-1 and TRBJ1-2; D perhaps matches TRBD1 (5 bases). With 1 base removed from V and 4 bases from J, the gap between germline ends came to 10 bases. The CDR3 totals 13 residues. Germline V gives CDR1 DFQATT, CDR2 SNEGSKA (reference sequence). The CDR3 coding sequence is TGCAGTGCTAGAGTACCCGACAGCTATGGCTACACCTTC. Its translation is CSARVPDSYGYTF.

DNA of the CDR3: TGCAGCGTTGAAGATCTCGACAGGGGGAGCACTGAAGCTTTCTTT. Its protein product is CSVEDLDRGSTEAFF. This chain links TRBV29-1 with TRBJ1-1, with TRBD1 matching 9 bases. Germline loops: CDR1 SQVTM, CDR2 ANQGSEA. The CDR3 consists of 15 residues. V lost 0 bases and J lost 4; bases outside the gene matches: 6.